The next 21 T cell receptor beta chains were all read from a single sample in a study of cytomegalovirus exposure and HLA in healthy donors. The PCR used 60 Vbeta and 13 Jbeta primers. The assay was immunoSEQ multiplex PCR, and TCRdb's table has in-frame clones only and misses some. The sample holds 170,000 or so clones, approximately 80% seen once. The sequenced material came from PBMCs. These receptors were obtained from a male donor in good health and CMV-seropositive.

This chain links TRBV6-1 with TRBJ1-1; a weak D match, TRBD1 (6 bases). Looked up from germline, CDR1 is MNHNS and CDR2 is SASEGT. The CDR3 has 13 amino acids. V was shortened by 6 bases and J by 5 bases, with 13 bases between the two germline ends. The CDR3 region has the DNA TGTGCCAGCAGGGACAGAGCCGCAACTGAAGCTTTCTTT. Protein: CASRDRAATEAFF.

The V gene is TRBV29-1, the J gene TRBJ2-7; TRBD1 matches at 11 bases. This CDR3 is built from 16 residues. The germline gives CDR1 SQVTM, CDR2 ANQGSEA. The trim removed 0 bases at V and 2 bases at J, leaving 6 bases unmatched. The chain's CDR3 is CSVEDKGQGGPYEQYF. The CDR3 region has the DNA TGCAGCGTTGAAGATAAGGGACAGGGGGGCCCCTACGAGCAGTACTTC.

The chain joins TRBV6-4 to TRBJ2-3; 10 nucleotides align to TRBD1. CDR3 length: 17 residues. J was trimmed by 0 bases and V by 4 bases; bases with no gene match: 7. Germline V gene data show CDR1 as MRHNA and CDR2 as SNTAGT. The CDR3 nucleotides read TGTGCCAGCAGTGTCACCGGGACAGGGGTGAGCACAGATACGCAGTATTTT. Its protein is CASSVTGTGVSTDTQYF.

This rearrangement joins TRBV5-4 to TRBJ2-1, with TRBD2 matching over 11 bases. Per germline, CDR1 SGHNT and CDR2 YYREEE (reference sequence). V lost 4 bases and J lost 4; bases outside the gene matches: 7. The CDR3 runs to 16 residues. Here the CDR3 reads CASSEGTSGLYNEQFF. In DNA, the CDR3 is TGTGCCAGCAGCGAAGGGACTAGCGGATTATACAATGAGCAGTTCTTC.

Points on this clone: One junction end does not reproduce the germline sequence, and a read error may be involved. This chain uses TRBV7-7 with TRBJ2-5, with 7 nucleotides matching TRBD1. The CDR3 is made up of 14 amino acids. CDR1 SSHAT and CDR2 FNYEAQ come from the germline V gene (reference sequence). CDR3 bases: TGTGCTAGCAGCTTAGAGGGACAGCAAGAGACCCAGTACTTC. Translation gives CASSLEGQQETQYF.

The V and J genes are TRBV7-2 and TRBJ1-4, with TRBD1 matching over 10 bases. In germline, CDR1 is SGHTA, CDR2 FQGNSA. With V trimmed by 4 bases and J by 3 bases, 5 bases remained unmatched. This CDR3 spans 16 amino acids. The CDR3 here is CASSSQDRGANEKLFF. CDR3 bases: TGTGCCAGCAGCTCCCAGGACAGGGGGGCTAATGAAAAACTGTTTTTT. The whole variable domain, remainder taken from reference TRBV7-2 and TRBJ1-4, is GAGVSQSPSNKVTEKGKDVELRCDPISGHTALYWYRQSLGQGLEFLIYFQGNSAPDKSGLPSDRFSAERTGGSVSTLTIQRTQQEDSAVYLCASSSQDRGANEKLFFGSGTQLSVL.

The V call is TRBV5-4, the J call TRBJ2-7; D possibly corresponds to TRBD1 (6 bases). The CDR3 spans 16 residues. Germline loops: CDR1 SGHNT, CDR2 YYREEE (reference sequence). V was shortened by 4 bases and J by 0 bases, with 17 bases between the two germline ends. CDR3 coding DNA: TGTGCCAGCAGCGGAAACAGGGTAGGGTTCTCCTACGAGCAGTACTTC. Residues: CASSGNRVGFSYEQYF. Supplemented by reference TRBV5-4 and TRBJ2-7, the full variable domain reads ETGVTQSPTHLIKTRGQQVTLRCSSQSGHNTVSWYQQALGQGPQFIFQYYREEENGRGNFPPRFSGLQFPNYSSELNVNALELDDSALYLCASSGNRVGFSYEQYFGPGTRLTVT.

This chain connects TRBV13 to TRBJ2-5, with D perhaps matching TRBD2 (6 bases). The CDR3 runs to 14 residues. Looked up from germline, CDR1 is PRHDT and CDR2 is FYEKMQ (reference sequence). The germline V and J ends were trimmed by 5 bases and 5 bases, with 15 bases remaining between them. The CDR3 region has the DNA TGTGCCAGCAGCACAAGGGACTCCGGCGAGACCCAGTACTTC. This gives the protein CASSTRDSGETQYF.

J is TRBJ1-2 and V is TRBV19; D uncertain. Germline V gene lookup returns CDR1 LNHDA and CDR2 SQIVND (reference sequence). Trimming left V 5 bases short and J 8 bases short, with 18 bases between. The CDR3 totals 14 residues. The chain's CDR3 is CASSFRNPSSGYTF. CDR3 nucleotides: TGTGCCAGTAGTTTCCGAAATCCTTCTAGCGGCTACACCTTC.

The chain has TRBV28 and TRBJ2-7, with 14 bases matching TRBD2. From germline, CDR1 is MDHEN and CDR2 SYDVKM. J was trimmed by 4 bases and V by 4 bases; bases with no gene match: 3. This CDR3 region has 15 residues. The CDR3 bases are TGTGCCAGCAGTTCCGGGACTAGCGGGAGATACGAGCAGTACTTC. The encoded protein is CASSSGTSGRYEQYF. Filled out from reference TRBV28 and TRBJ2-7, the complete variable domain reads DVKVTQSSRYLVKRTGEKVFLECVQDMDHENMFWYRQDPGLGLRLIYFSYDVKMKEKGDIPEGYSVSREKKERFSLILESASTNQTSMYLCASSSGTSGRYEQYFGPGTRLTVT.

This rearrangement joins TRBV21-1 to TRBJ1-5; TRBD1, the table's D call, lacks a check against the DNA. TRBV21-1 is a pseudogene. This CDR3 comprises 18 residues. The CDR3 loop is CASSNPYTGTLRNQPQHF. As DNA, the CDR3 is TGTGCCAGCAGCAATCCCTATACCGGGACACTTCGCAATCAGCCCCAGCATTTT.

The CDR3 here is CSVEGLAAYNEQFF. The CDR3 nucleotides read TGCAGCGTTGAAGGACTAGCGGCCTACAATGAGCAGTTCTTC. The rearrangement uses TRBV29-1 and TRBJ2-1; TRBD2 agrees at 9 bases. The CDR3 loop spans 14 amino acids. The germline gives CDR1 SQVTM, CDR2 ANQGSEA. V dropped 1 base and J dropped 2; count of bases not matched to a gene: 0.

The rearrangement joins TRBV7-6 to TRBJ2-2; the match to TRBD1 covers 9 bases. Germline CDR1 and CDR2: SGHVS and FNYEAQ. After removal of 8 bases from V and 6 bases from J, the junction contained 4 bases not matched to a gene. This CDR3 contains 13 residues. The CDR3 nucleotides are TGTGCCAGCGGACAGGGGACCCCCGGGGAGCTGTTTTTT. Protein product: CASGQGTPGELFF.

The gene calls are TRBV4-2 and TRBJ2-2; 8 bases align to TRBD1. The trim removed 10 bases at V and 4 bases at J, leaving 8 bases unmatched. Germline CDR1 reads LGHNA; CDR2 reads YNFKEQ. The CDR3 is 14 residues long. The CDR3 DNA follows: TGTGCCAACAACCCAGGGGGCATCACCGGGGAGCTGTTTTTT. Its translation: CANNPGGITGELFF.

This clone appeared a single time. This chain links TRBV28 with TRBJ2-7; tentative D call: TRBD1 (6 bases). The CDR3 is made up of 14 amino acids. V lost 6 bases and J lost 3, with 15 bases in between. Germline assignment: CDR1 MDHEN and CDR2 SYDVKM. The CDR3 spells CASRLRGYHYEQYF. As DNA, the CDR3 is TGTGCCAGCAGATTGAGGGGGTATCACTACGAGCAGTACTTC.

The rearrangement joins TRBV27 to TRBJ2-6, with TRBD1 matching over 7 bases. Germline values: CDR1 MNHEY, CDR2 SMNVEV (reference sequence). Losses at the gene ends were 5 bases for V and 1 base for J; bases not matched to a gene: 8. The CDR3 has 17 residues. The CDR3 here is CASSMYRRGSGANVLTF. For the CDR3, the DNA is TGTGCCAGCAGTATGTACCGCAGGGGGTCTGGGGCCAACGTCCTGACTTTC.

This chain links TRBV5-1 with TRBJ1-1; D possibly corresponds to TRBD1 (5 bases). The CDR3 length is 16 residues. Germline V lookup: CDR1 SGHRS, CDR2 YFSETQ. With 0 bases removed from V and 0 bases from J, the gap between germline ends came to 12 bases. CDR3: CASSLAGGTLNTEAFF. CDR3 nucleotide sequence: TGCGCCAGCAGCTTGGCCGGGGGAACACTGAACACTGAAGCTTTCTTT.

The rearrangement links TRBV19 to TRBJ2-5, with a possible D match to TRBD1 (5 bases). The better agreement between TRBJ2-7 and the DNA end casts doubt on the J call. CDR3 length: 15 residues. Germline assignment: CDR1 LNHDA and CDR2 SQIVND (reference sequence). CDR3 sequence (DNA): TGTGCCAGTAGGAGACAGTCAAACGGGCCCCACGAGCAGTACTTC. Protein sequence: CASRRQSNGPHEQYF.

This rearrangement joins TRBV15 to TRBJ1-2; D unclear. CDR3 size: 16 residues. V dropped 1 base and J dropped 8 bases, with 20 bases sitting between them. The germline V gene encodes CDR1 LNHNV and CDR2 YYDKDF (reference sequence). CDR3: CATSRGWTGDRWGYTF. The DNA of the CDR3 is TGTGCCACCAGCAGAGGTTGGACGGGAGACCGCTGGGGCTACACCTTC. Variable domain in full (rest from reference TRBV15 and TRBJ1-2): DAMVIQNPRYQVTQFGKPVTLSCSQTLNHNVMYWYQQKSSQAPKLLFHYYDKDFNNEADTPDNFQSRRPNTSFCFLDIRSPGLGDTAMYLCATSRGWTGDRWGYTFGSGTRLTVV.

This clone was detected once. The rearrangement links TRBV2 to TRBJ2-3; 7 nucleotides line up with TRBD1. Trimming at V came to 5 bases and at J to 3 bases, leaving 8 bases not matched to a gene. This CDR3 comprises 15 residues. Germline CDR1 reads SNHLY; CDR2 reads FYNNEI. CDR3 amino acids: CASSTRQGWTDTQYF. The CDR3 DNA is TGTGCCAGCAGTACCCGACAGGGTTGGACAGATACGCAGTATTTT.

The chain carries TRBV30 and TRBJ1-4; D remains unclear. The CDR3 totals 15 residues. Germline CDR1 GTSNPN, CDR2 SVGIG (reference sequence). V lost 2 bases, J lost 0 bases, and 10 bases lay in between. CDR3 amino acids: CAWSPRFATNEKLFF. CDR3 coding DNA: TGTGCCTGGAGTCCCCGGTTTGCAACTAATGAAAAACTGTTTTTT.